This TCR beta chain was found in a study of blood T cell repertoires in COVID-19. Germline CDR1 and CDR2: MNHEY and SVGAGI. The ends were cut back, 0 bases at V and 4 bases at J, with 4 bases in the middle. The CDR3 sequence is 14 residues long. Only one count was recorded for this clone. Authors' processing steps: Counts of nucleated cells, estimated from reference gene primer amplification, were obtained. Sequencing used immunoSEQ multiplex PCR; TCRdb keeps in-frame clones, though not all of them. D and trimming were read from the DNA, whereas the V and J calls and clone size are those reported in that table. The sample has about 200,000 clones, approximately 90% seen once.

The material sequenced was peripheral blood. This chain joins TRBV6-5 and TRBJ1-6; no reliable D call. The receptor's source is a man aged 55 to 69 with active or convalescent COVID-19. CDR3 sequence: CASSYSKYNSPLHF. CDR3 sequence (DNA): TGTGCCAGCAGTTACTCTAAATATAATTCACCCCTCCACTTT.